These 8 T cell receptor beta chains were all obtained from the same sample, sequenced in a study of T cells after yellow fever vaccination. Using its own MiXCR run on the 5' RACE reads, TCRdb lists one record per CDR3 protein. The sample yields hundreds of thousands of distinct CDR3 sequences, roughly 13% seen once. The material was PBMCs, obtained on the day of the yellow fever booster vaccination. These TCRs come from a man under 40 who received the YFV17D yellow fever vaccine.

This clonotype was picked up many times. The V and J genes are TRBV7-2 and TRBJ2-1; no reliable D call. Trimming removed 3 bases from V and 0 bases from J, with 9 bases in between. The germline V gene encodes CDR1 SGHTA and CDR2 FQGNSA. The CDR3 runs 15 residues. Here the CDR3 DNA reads TGTGCCAGCAGCTTGGGGTGGGGCTCCTACAATGAGCAGTTCTTC. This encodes CASSLGWGSYNEQFF.

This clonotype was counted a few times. CDR3 loop: CASSYVTGELFF. In DNA, the CDR3 is TGTGCCAGCAGTTACGTTACCGGGGAGCTGTTTTTT. The gene calls are TRBV6-6 and TRBJ2-2; D gene unclear. Germline V lookup: CDR1 MNHNY, CDR2 SVGAGI (reference sequence). The CDR3 runs 12 residues. V lost 2 bases and J 5 bases, leaving 3 bases between the germline ends.

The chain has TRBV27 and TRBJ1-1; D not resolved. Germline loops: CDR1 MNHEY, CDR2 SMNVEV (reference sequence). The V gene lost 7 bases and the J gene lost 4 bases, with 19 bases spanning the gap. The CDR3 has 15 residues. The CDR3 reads CASTTSGNSGTEAFF. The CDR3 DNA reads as TGTGCCAGCACTACATCCGGGAACTCGGGCACTGAAGCTTTCTTT.

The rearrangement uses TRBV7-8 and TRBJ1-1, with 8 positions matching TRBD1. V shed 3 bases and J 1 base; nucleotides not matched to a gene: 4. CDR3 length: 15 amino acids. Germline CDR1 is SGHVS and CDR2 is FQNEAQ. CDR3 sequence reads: CASSLIQGGNTEAFF. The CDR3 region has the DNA TGTGCCAGCAGCTTGATACAGGGGGGGAACACTGAAGCTTTCTTT.

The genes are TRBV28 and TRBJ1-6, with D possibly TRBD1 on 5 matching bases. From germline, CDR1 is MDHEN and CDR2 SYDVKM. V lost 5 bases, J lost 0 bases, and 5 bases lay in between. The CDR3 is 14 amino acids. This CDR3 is CASSGGSYNSPLHF. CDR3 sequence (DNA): TGTGCCAGCAGTGGGGGCTCCTATAATTCACCCCTCCACTTT.

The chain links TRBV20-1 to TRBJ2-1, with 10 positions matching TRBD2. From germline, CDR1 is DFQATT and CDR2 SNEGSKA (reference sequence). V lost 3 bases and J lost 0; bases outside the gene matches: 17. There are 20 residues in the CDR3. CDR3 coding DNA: TGCAGTGCTAGCCCAAGGGGACTAGCGTCTATCCAGCACTCCTACAATGAGCAGTTCTTC. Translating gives CSASPRGLASIQHSYNEQFF.

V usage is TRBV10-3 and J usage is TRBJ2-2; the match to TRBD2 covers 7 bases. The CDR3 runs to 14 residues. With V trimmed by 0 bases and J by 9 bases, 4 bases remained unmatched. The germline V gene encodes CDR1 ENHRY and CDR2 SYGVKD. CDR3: CAISESGTTRELFF. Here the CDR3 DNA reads TGTGCCATCAGTGAGTCGGGGACTACCCGGGAGCTGTTTTTT.

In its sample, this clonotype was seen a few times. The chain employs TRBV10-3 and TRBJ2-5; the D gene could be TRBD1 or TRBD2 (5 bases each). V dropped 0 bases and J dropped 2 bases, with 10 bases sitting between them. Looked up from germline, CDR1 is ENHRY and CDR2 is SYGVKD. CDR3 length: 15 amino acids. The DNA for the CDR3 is TGTGCCATCAGTGAGTCGAGGGGCCCACAAGAGACCCAGTACTTC. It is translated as CAISESRGPQETQYF.